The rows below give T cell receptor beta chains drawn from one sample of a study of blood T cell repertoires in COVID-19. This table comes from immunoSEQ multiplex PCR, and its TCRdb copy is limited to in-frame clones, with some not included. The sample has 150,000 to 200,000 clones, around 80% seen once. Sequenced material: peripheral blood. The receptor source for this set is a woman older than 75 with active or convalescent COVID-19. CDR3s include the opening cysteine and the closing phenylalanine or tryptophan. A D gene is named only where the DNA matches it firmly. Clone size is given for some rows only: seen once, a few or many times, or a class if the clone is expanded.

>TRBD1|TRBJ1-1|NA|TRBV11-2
TGTGCCAGCAGCCGGACAGGGAGGTACACTGAAGCTTTCTTT
CASSRTGRYTEAFF
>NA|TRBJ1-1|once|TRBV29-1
TGCAGCGTTGACGGGGGCACTGAAGCTTTCTTT
CSVDGGTEAFF
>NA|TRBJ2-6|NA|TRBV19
TGTGCCAGTAGTATAGGCCAGGGGACTGGGGCCAACGTCCTGACTTTC
CASSIGQGTGANVLTF
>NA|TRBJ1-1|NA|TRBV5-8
TGTGCCAGCATCGGCGGGGGCAGGGAGAACACTGAAGCTTTCTTT
CASIGGGRENTEAFF
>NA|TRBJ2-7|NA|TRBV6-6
TGTGCCAGCAGTTATATACAGGGTCAGAACGAGCAGTACTTC
CASSYIQGQNEQYF
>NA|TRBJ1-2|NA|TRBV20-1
TGCAGTGCTATTGATCAAAGAGCGGGCTACACCTTC
CSAIDQRAGYTF
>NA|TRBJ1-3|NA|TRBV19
TGTGCCAGTAGCCGCCAGGGAGGGGCTGGAAACACCATATATTTT
CASSRQGGAGNTIYF
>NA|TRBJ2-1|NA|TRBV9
TGTGCCAGCAGCGCCGTAGGGGGGGCAGGGGTGGAGCAGTTCTTC
CASSAVGGAGVEQFF
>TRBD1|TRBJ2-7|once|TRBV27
TGTGCCAGCAGTATCCGACAGGGGTTGTTCGAGCAGTACTTC
CASSIRQGLFEQYF
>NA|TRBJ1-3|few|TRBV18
TGTGCCAGCTCACCTGAGAGGGCTGGAAACACCATATATTTT
CASSPERAGNTIYF